The 14 T cell receptor beta chains reported below all come from one sample, sequenced in a study of blood T cell repertoires in COVID-19. The method was immunoSEQ multiplex PCR; TCRdb's version includes in-frame clones alone and lacks a portion of them. The table includes 210,000 or so clones, under 90% detected once. Source material: peripheral blood. The source of these receptors is a woman older than 75 with COVID-19, enrolled during active disease.

The chain carries TRBV3-1 (or the pseudogene TRBV3-2) and TRBJ2-3; 9 bases match TRBD2. The CDR3 has 17 amino acids. Germline CDR1 is LGHDT and CDR2 is YNNKEL (reference sequence). V lost 1 base, J lost 2 bases, and 7 bases stayed unmatched. The CDR3 DNA is TGTGCCAGCAGCCAAGTTCGGCTAGCGGGGATCACAGATACGCAGTATTTT. It yields the protein CASSQVRLAGITDTQYF.

This clone appeared a single time. The gene calls are TRBV24-1 and TRBJ1-3; 7 bases are a match to TRBD1. There are 13 residues in the CDR3. V lost 10 bases to trimming and J lost 0 bases; unmatched junction nucleotides: 2. Germline assignment: CDR1 KGHDR and CDR2 SFDVKD. CDR3 in amino acids: CATRDSSGNTIYF. The CDR3 DNA sequence: TGTGCCACTAGGGACAGCTCTGGAAACACCATATATTTT.

The chain links TRBV4-1 to TRBJ2-7, with 11 bases aligning to TRBD1. The germline CDR1 and CDR2 sequences are MGHRA and YSYEKL. This CDR3 contains 15 residues. V trimming: 6 bases; J trimming: 6 bases; junction bases outside the gene matches: 10. The CDR3 DNA reads TGCGCCAGCAGGCTAACCCCGGGACAGGGGGGCGAGCAGTACTTC. Translated, it gives CASRLTPGQGGEQYF.

This chain uses TRBV5-1 with TRBJ1-1; D is undetermined. V was clipped by 3 bases and J by 5 bases, with 11 bases between them. Looked up from germline, CDR1 is SGHRS and CDR2 is YFSETQ. The CDR3 extends over 13 amino acids. The CDR3 is CASSWKGGTEAFF. For the CDR3, the DNA is TGCGCCAGCAGCTGGAAGGGAGGTACTGAAGCTTTCTTT.

The chain uses TRBV9 and TRBJ2-1; 7 bases line up with TRBD2. V was clipped by 2 bases and J by 7 bases; unmatched bases: 9. Per germline, CDR1 SGDLS and CDR2 YYNGEE. The length of the CDR3 is 15 residues. In DNA, the CDR3 is TGTGCCAGCAGCGTTGGGGGGGTGGCCCTAAATGAGCAGTTCTTC. As protein: CASSVGGVALNEQFF.

This sequence joins TRBV27 and TRBJ1-6; TRBD1 matches 9 bases. Germline CDR1 reads MNHEY; CDR2 reads SMNVEV (reference sequence). The junction had 12 bases not matched to a gene; V was cut back by 3 bases and J by 9 bases. This CDR3 is built from 17 residues. CDR3 in amino acids: CASSLGGWDRVRSPLHF. DNA of the CDR3: TGTGCCAGCAGTTTGGGCGGGTGGGACAGGGTACGTTCACCCCTCCACTTT.

This clone was counted between two and nine times. The chain has TRBV18 and TRBJ2-7; D unresolved. CDR3 length: 15 amino acids. Germline V gives CDR1 KGHSH, CDR2 LQKENI. V was clipped by 9 bases and J by 1 base, with 19 bases between them. CDR3 bases: TGTGCCAGTTCCCCTAACAGCTTCAATTCCTACGAGCAGTACTTC. As protein: CASSPNSFNSYEQYF.

The chain links TRBV5-1 to TRBJ2-1; TRBD2 matches 8 bases. The length of the CDR3 is 14 residues. The V and J ends lost 4 bases and 4 bases, in that order; junction bases with no gene match: 4. Per germline, CDR1 SGHRS and CDR2 YFSETQ. CDR3 DNA sequence: TGCGCCAGCAGCCGGACTAGCTCGTACAATGAGCAGTTCTTC. As protein: CASSRTSSYNEQFF.

The chain uses TRBV11-2 and TRBJ2-2; no clear D. CDR1 is SGHAT and CDR2 is FQNNGV in the germline V gene. CDR3 length equals 15 residues. V was trimmed by 1 base and J by 4 bases, leaving 10 bases between them. The CDR3 loop reads CASSLVEVSTGELFF. The CDR3 DNA reads as TGTGCCAGCAGCTTAGTCGAGGTTAGCACCGGGGAGCTGTTTTTT. Full variable domain (remainder filled in from reference TRBV11-2 and TRBJ2-2): EAGVAQSPRYKIIEKRQSVAFWCNPISGHATLYWYQQILGQGPKLLIQFQNNGVVDDSQLPKDRFSAERLKGVDSTLKIQPAKLEDSAVYLCASSLVEVSTGELFFGEGSRLTVL.

This rearrangement joins TRBV6-1 to TRBJ2-1, with D tentatively TRBD2 (5 bases). There are 12 residues in the CDR3. CDR1 is MNHNS, CDR2 SASEGT, per germline. V gave up 1 base and J gave up 12 bases, with 10 bases separating them. CDR3: CASSEGTRGQFF. DNA of the CDR3: TGTGCCAGCAGTGAAGGTACCCGGGGGCAGTTCTTC.

The V and J genes are TRBV6-5 and TRBJ1-1; the match to TRBD1 covers 10 bases. The germline V gene has CDR1 MNHEY and CDR2 SVGAGI. This CDR3 region has 14 residues. V lost 8 bases to trimming and J lost 6 bases; unmatched junction nucleotides: 9. CDR3 sequence: CASDATGGVSEAFF. DNA of the CDR3: TGTGCCAGCGACGCGACAGGGGGCGTCTCTGAAGCTTTCTTT.

This clone was picked up a small number of times. The J gene is TRBJ2-2, the V gene TRBV11-2; 8 nucleotides align to TRBD2. CDR1 and CDR2 from the germline V gene are SGHAT and FQNNGV. The CDR3 contains 15 residues. V shed 5 bases and J 1 base; nucleotides not matched to a gene: 3. The CDR3 DNA reads as TGTGCCAGCAGCCCAACTAGCGGGAACACCGGGGAGCTGTTTTTT. Its protein is CASSPTSGNTGELFF.

The V gene is TRBV19, the J gene TRBJ2-1, with 9 positions matching TRBD1. V was pared by 8 bases and J by 3 bases, with 5 bases of the junction left unmatched. Looked up from germline, CDR1 is LNHDA and CDR2 is SQIVND (reference sequence). CDR3 length equals 14 residues. The CDR3 bases are TGTGCCAGTCGCGAGGACAGGGGCTACAATGAGCAGTTCTTC. Its translation: CASREDRGYNEQFF.

This clone was seen more than once but under ten times. V gene TRBV9 combines with J gene TRBJ1-2; D call uncertain. This CDR3 region has 15 residues. CDR1 and CDR2 from the germline V gene are SGDLS and YYNGEE. The V end lost 3 bases, the J end lost 4 bases, and 16 bases lay between the germline ends. The CDR3 DNA is TGTGCCAGCAGCGCGCGTCACGCCGCTTCCTATGGCTACACCTTC. This translates into CASSARHAASYGYTF.